The 13 T cell receptor beta chains reported below all come from one sample, sequenced in a study of OX40 agonist ivuxolimab in advanced cancers. The assay was immunoSEQ multiplex PCR, and TCRdb's table has in-frame clones only and misses some. Here the sample spans more than 50,000 clones, around 93% being singletons. The starting material was CD4+ or CD8+ T cells sorted from blood, obtained in a trial of the OX40 agonist ivuxolimab. Receptors were obtained from an adult with an advanced solid tumor such as melanoma, head and neck, liver or kidney cancer.

This chain uses TRBV5-1 with TRBJ2-7, with a possible D match to TRBD1 (6 bases). Germline V gives CDR1 SGHRS, CDR2 YFSETQ. Trimming left V 3 bases short and J 3 bases short, with 13 bases between. The CDR3 totals 14 residues. The CDR3 reads CASSSSGVGYEQYF. The CDR3 region has the DNA TGCGCCAGCAGCTCCTCAGGGGTAGGCTACGAGCAGTACTTC.

This chain links TRBV2 with TRBJ2-1; the D is unclear. CDR3 length: 13 amino acids. Germline V lookup: CDR1 SNHLY, CDR2 FYNNEI. Trimming left V 2 bases short and J 7 bases short, with 9 bases between. CDR3 in amino acids: CASSELVRNEQFF. CDR3 nucleotides: TGTGCCAGCAGTGAACTAGTACGGAATGAGCAGTTCTTC.

The chain couples TRBV7-2 to TRBJ1-2, with no clear D. Trimming removed 5 bases at V and 8 bases at J, with 21 bases between. Germline V gene lookup returns CDR1 SGHTA and CDR2 FQGNSA. CDR3 length: 15 amino acids. The CDR3 loop reads CASSGAASPGWGYTF. DNA for the CDR3: TGTGCCAGCAGCGGAGCGGCCAGTCCCGGTTGGGGCTACACCTTC.

The chain joins TRBV6-5 to TRBJ1-2; weak D call: TRBD1 (5 bases). V lost 2 bases to trimming and J lost 2 bases, with 12 bases between them. CDR3 length: 15 residues. CDR1 is MNHEY and CDR2 is SVGAGI in the germline V gene. Written as DNA, the CDR3 is TGTGCCAGCAGTTACCCGGGACCTACCAACTATGGCTACACCTTC. This translates into CASSYPGPTNYGYTF.

The chain employs TRBV28 and TRBJ1-1; D is possibly TRBD1 (6 bases). The CDR3 is 12 amino acids. In germline, CDR1 is MDHEN, CDR2 SYDVKM. Trimming shortened V by 5 bases and J by 8 bases, and 12 bases separated the two germline ends. The CDR3 sequence is CASSPWTAEAFF. For the CDR3, the DNA is TGTGCCAGCAGTCCCTGGACAGCGGAAGCTTTCTTT.

This clone has only one observation. This chain links TRBV4-2 with TRBJ2-1; TRBD2 matches 12 bases. V lost 3 bases to trimming and J lost 3 bases; unmatched junction nucleotides: 0. The CDR3 sequence is 15 residues long. Germline values: CDR1 LGHNA, CDR2 YNFKEQ. CDR3 in DNA: TGTGCCAGCAGCCAGGGACTAGCGGGCTACAATGAGCAGTTCTTC. The encoded protein is CASSQGLAGYNEQFF.

With regard to this clone: Other DNA variants within this sample encode the same CDR3. The genes are TRBV27 and TRBJ2-1, with TRBD1 matching 7 bases. The CDR3 sequence is 14 residues long. Trimming cost V 3 bases and J 4 bases; bases outside gene matches: 3. CDR1 and CDR2 (germline): MNHEY, SMNVEV (reference sequence). CDR3 sequence (DNA): TGTGCCAGCAGTTTGGGGACAGTATACAATGAGCAGTTCTTC. This gives the protein CASSLGTVYNEQFF.

The chain couples TRBV19 to TRBJ2-6; 7 bases align to TRBD2. CDR3 size: 20 residues. The junction had 17 bases not matched to a gene; V was cut back by 6 bases and J by 0 bases. CDR1 and CDR2 from the germline V gene are LNHDA and SQIVND (reference sequence). CDR3 nucleotide sequence: TGTGCCAGTAGGCTGAGAGCGGGGCAGGGATACCTCTCTGGGGCCAACGTCCTGACTTTC. It translates to CASRLRAGQGYLSGANVLTF.

This clone has just a few counts. The gene calls are TRBV11-2 and TRBJ1-2; D is unresolved. In germline, CDR1 is SGHAT, CDR2 FQNNGV. The CDR3 runs to 15 residues. The V end was cut by 10 bases, the J end by 3 bases, with 21 bases between. The CDR3 DNA sequence: TGTGCCACCCTGGGCCCGACCGCTATTGACTATGGCTACACCTTC. Protein product: CATLGPTAIDYGYTF. Full variable domain (missing parts from reference TRBV11-2 and TRBJ1-2): EAGVAQSPRYKIIEKRQSVAFWCNPISGHATLYWYQQILGQGPKLLIQFQNNGVVDDSQLPKDRFSAERLKGVDSTLKIQPAKLEDSAVYLCATLGPTAIDYGYTFGSGTRLTVV.

This chain connects TRBV28 to TRBJ2-1, with 9 nucleotides matching TRBD1. This CDR3 has 16 amino acids. V lost 7 bases, J lost 2 bases, and 9 bases stayed unmatched. CDR1 and CDR2 from the germline V gene are MDHEN and SYDVKM. CDR3 in amino acids: CASKEQGAHPYNEQFF. Here the CDR3 DNA reads TGTGCCAGCAAGGAACAGGGGGCTCATCCCTACAATGAGCAGTTCTTC.

This chain joins TRBV11-2 and TRBJ1-1; the D is unclear. CDR1 SGHAT and CDR2 FQNNGV come from the germline V gene. V was cut by 0 bases and J by 6 bases, with 20 bases left in between. The length of the CDR3 is 17 residues. Here the CDR3 reads CASSLDEFPGEGAEAFF. In DNA form, the CDR3 reads TGTGCCAGCAGCTTAGATGAGTTCCCGGGCGAAGGCGCTGAAGCTTTCTTT.

The chain combines TRBV28 with TRBJ2-7, with D unresolved. Germline-derived CDR1 and CDR2 are MDHEN and SYDVKM. The V end lost 0 bases, the J end lost 2 bases, and 11 bases lay between the germline ends. There are 15 residues in the CDR3. The CDR3 region is CASSLWGYSPYEQYF. The CDR3 coding sequence is TGTGCCAGCAGTTTATGGGGATATAGTCCCTACGAGCAGTACTTC.

V and J are TRBV7-3 and TRBJ2-5, with 9 nucleotides matching TRBD2. The CDR3 spans 13 residues. V lost 4 bases to trimming and J lost 5 bases; unmatched junction nucleotides: 2. CDR1 and CDR2 (germline): SGHTA, FQGTGA. The CDR3 here is CASSSGLAETQYF. The CDR3 bases are TGTGCCAGCAGCTCTGGACTAGCGGAGACCCAGTACTTC.